Following are 12 T cell receptor beta chains from one sample sequenced in a study of T cell repertoires in ileal Crohn's disease. The method was immunoSEQ multiplex PCR; TCRdb's version includes in-frame clones alone and lacks a portion of them. The profile shows over 14,000 clones, roughly 80% of them singletons. Sequencing used ileal tissue. The receptors shown here come from an adult with Crohn's disease.

This clone occurred once. The J gene is TRBJ1-2, the V gene TRBV6-5, with D unclear. This CDR3 contains 11 residues. V lost 2 bases, J lost 11 bases, and 9 bases lay in between. Looked up from germline, CDR1 is MNHEY and CDR2 is SVGAGI. The CDR3 nucleotides are TGTGCCAGCAGTTACCAAGGGAGTTACACCTTC. Its translation: CASSYQGSYTF.

The DNA for the CDR3 is TGTGCCAGCAGGCATTCAGGGGGGCCCTACAATGAGCAGTTCTTC. It is translated as CASRHSGGPYNEQFF. The chain has TRBV11-1 and TRBJ2-1; the D gene is possibly TRBD1 (7 bases). This CDR3 region has 15 residues. CDR1 and CDR2 from the germline V gene are SGHAT and FQDESV (reference sequence). With 6 bases removed from V and 2 bases from J, the gap between germline ends came to 14 bases.

This chain connects TRBV28 to TRBJ1-2; 8 bases are a match to TRBD1. Germline CDR1 and CDR2: MDHEN and SYDVKM. V dropped 5 bases and J dropped 7; count of bases not matched to a gene: 6. The CDR3 covers 13 residues. In DNA, the CDR3 is TGTGCCAGCAGTAGCGGACAGGGTATTGGCTACACCTTC. Translated: CASSSGQGIGYTF.

The chain combines TRBV18 with TRBJ2-7; a possible D gene is TRBD2 (5 bases). Trimming took off 3 bases at V and 7 bases at J, with 16 bases between the two ends. CDR1 is KGHSH, CDR2 LQKENI, per germline. This CDR3 contains 14 residues. CDR3: CASSPERSRGEQYF. In nucleotides, the CDR3 is TGTGCCAGCTCACCCGAGAGGTCCCGAGGGGAGCAGTACTTC.

V usage is TRBV10-3 and J usage is TRBJ2-7, with D uncertain. The ends were cut back, 0 bases at V and 2 bases at J, with 8 bases in the middle. From germline, CDR1 is ENHRY and CDR2 SYGVKD. The CDR3 has 14 amino acids. This CDR3 reads CAISESVQTYEQYF. The CDR3 bases are TGTGCCATCAGTGAGTCGGTACAGACCTACGAGCAGTACTTC.

This chain connects TRBV5-6 to TRBJ1-4, with D possibly TRBD1 on 5 matching bases. This CDR3 spans 14 amino acids. The germline CDR1 and CDR2 sequences are SGHDT and YYEEEE. The V end was cut by 4 bases, the J end by 3 bases, with 10 bases between. CDR3 region: CASSPRGANEKLFF. DNA for the CDR3: TGTGCCAGCAGCCCCCGGGGGGCTAATGAAAAACTGTTTTTT.

DNA for the CDR3: TGTGCCAGCAGGAATTGGGGGGGGGCCAAAAACATTCAGTACTTC. Translated, it gives CASRNWGGAKNIQYF. The chain carries TRBV5-6 and TRBJ2-4; 7 bases map to TRBD2. V shed 5 bases and J 1 base; nucleotides not matched to a gene: 6. The CDR3 runs 15 residues. From germline, CDR1 is SGHDT and CDR2 YYEEEE.

The chain is built from TRBV15 and TRBJ1-5; possibly TRBD1 for D (6 bases). This CDR3 has 13 amino acids. Trimming cost V 4 bases and J 2 bases, with 6 bases left between them. Germline values: CDR1 LNHNV, CDR2 YYDKDF (reference sequence). The CDR3 is CATSTGGNQPQHF. The DNA of the CDR3 is TGTGCCACCAGCACAGGGGGCAATCAGCCCCAGCATTTT. Full variable domain (rest looked up from reference TRBV15 and TRBJ1-5): DAMVIQNPRYQVTQFGKPVTLSCSQTLNHNVMYWYQQKSSQAPKLLFHYYDKDFNNEADTPDNFQSRRPNTSFCFLDIRSPGLGDTAMYLCATSTGGNQPQHFGDGTRLSIL.

The rearrangement links TRBV28 to TRBJ2-7, with D possibly TRBD2 on 6 matching bases. CDR3 length equals 15 residues. In germline, CDR1 is MDHEN, CDR2 SYDVKM. V was clipped by 5 bases and J by 0 bases, with 14 bases between them. The CDR3 spells CASSIGVGGSYEQYF. CDR3 coding DNA: TGTGCCAGCAGTATAGGGGTGGGGGGCTCCTACGAGCAGTACTTC.

This clone is termed medium-sized. In nucleotides, the CDR3 is TGCGCCAGCAGCAAAGCTAGCGGGGGACCTGAGACCCAGTACTTC. This gives the protein CASSKASGGPETQYF. This sequence joins TRBV5-1 and TRBJ2-5, with 10 bases fitting TRBD2. Germline CDR1 reads SGHRS; CDR2 reads YFSETQ. This CDR3 comprises 15 residues. V shed 4 bases, J shed 5 bases, and the junction held 8 bases outside the gene matches.

This clone was seen a single time. The gene calls are TRBV5-8 and TRBJ1-4; TRBD1 matches at 10 bases. Germline values: CDR1 SGHTS, CDR2 YDEGEE. The ends lost 1 base at V and 7 bases at J; junction bases unmatched: 7. The CDR3 runs 16 residues. Written as DNA, the CDR3 is TGTGCCAGCAGCTTGTGGACAGGGGGTATGGCTGAAAAACTGTTTTTT. Its protein product is CASSLWTGGMAEKLFF. The full variable domain, completed using reference TRBV5-8 and TRBJ1-4, is EAGVTQSPTHLIKTRGQQATLRCSPISGHTSVYWYQQALGLGLQFLLWYDEGEERNRGNFPPRFSGRQFPNYSSELNVNALELEDSALYLCASSLWTGGMAEKLFFGSGTQLSVL.

The chain's CDR3 is CASSTGGTGNYGYTF. The CDR3 nucleotides are TGTGCCAGCAGTACAGGCGGGACAGGAAACTATGGCTACACCTTC. J is TRBJ1-2 and V is TRBV7-2, with 8 bases identical to TRBD1. Germline loops: CDR1 SGHTA, CDR2 FQGNSA. J lost 2 bases, V lost 6 bases, and 8 bases had no gene match. The CDR3 is 15 amino acids.